The 6 T cell receptor beta chains reported below all come from one sample, sequenced in a study of T-cell reconstitution after alpha-beta-depleted transplantation in children. The authors prepared the TCRbeta library with unique molecular identifiers. TCRdb re-analysed the PCR reads in MiXCR, keeping a single row per CDR3 protein. The sample lists approximately 170,000 distinct CDR3 sequences, roughly 11% occurring once. The source was PBMCs, collected before TCRalphabeta/CD19-depleted stem cell transplant. These receptors were collected from a boy younger than 10 with acute myeloid leukemia, due to receive a stem cell transplant.

This clonotype was found many times. This sequence joins TRBV10-3 and TRBJ1-1; 8 bases are shared with TRBD1. V lost 10 bases to trimming and J lost 5 bases; unmatched junction nucleotides: 9. Per the germline V gene, CDR1 is ENHRY and CDR2 is SYGVKD. This CDR3 region has 13 residues. The CDR3 DNA is TGTGCCACCATTCCAGGGGGCTGGACTGAAGCTTTCTTT. Protein sequence: CATIPGGWTEAFF.

At least ten counts were recorded for this clonotype. The V call is TRBV11-2, the J call TRBJ2-3; D gene ambiguous. Trimming took off 1 base at V and 5 bases at J, with 13 bases between the two ends. The germline gives CDR1 SGHAT, CDR2 FQNNGV. The CDR3 extends over 15 amino acids. The DNA for the CDR3 is TGTGCCAGCAGCTTAGCCCGCTCCAAAAGAGATACGCAGTATTTT. Translated, it gives CASSLARSKRDTQYF. The variable domain in full, with the rest retrieved from reference TRBV11-2 and TRBJ2-3, is EAGVAQSPRYKIIEKRQSVAFWCNPISGHATLYWYQQILGQGPKLLIQFQNNGVVDDSQLPKDRFSAERLKGVDSTLKIQPAKLEDSAVYLCASSLARSKRDTQYFGPGTRLTVL.

This clonotype has a count of ten or more. The chain combines TRBV28 with TRBJ1-3, with 8 bases that match TRBD1. The junction had 14 bases not matched to a gene; V was cut back by 6 bases and J by 1 base. Per the germline V gene, CDR1 is MDHEN and CDR2 is SYDVKM. This CDR3 comprises 18 residues. CDR3 sequence reads: CASSWAGSGGGSGNTIYF. The CDR3 DNA reads TGTGCCAGCAGCTGGGCTGGGTCAGGGGGCGGATCTGGAAACACCATATATTTT.

Many counts were recorded for this clonotype. The J gene is TRBJ2-3, the V gene TRBV28; 8 nucleotides line up with TRBD2. This CDR3 comprises 15 residues. Germline V lookup: CDR1 MDHEN, CDR2 SYDVKM. Trimming cost V 4 bases and J 1 base; bases outside gene matches: 4. CDR3 sequence (DNA): TGTGCCAGCAGTTCAGCGGGAGTAGGCACAGATACGCAGTATTTT. This sequence encodes CASSSAGVGTDTQYF.

This clonotype was counted ten times or more. The gene calls are TRBV6-5 and TRBJ1-2; D possibly corresponds to TRBD1 (6 bases). Germline CDR1 MNHEY, CDR2 SVGAGI. The CDR3 is 15 residues long. With 4 bases removed from V and 4 bases from J, the gap between germline ends came to 16 bases. The DNA for the CDR3 is TGTGCCAGCAGTTTTGGGGGCCTTTGGTCCTATGGCTACACCTTC. Residues: CASSFGGLWSYGYTF.

This clonotype was recorded many times. The V call is TRBV12-3 or TRBV12-4, the J call TRBJ1-1; D not certain. V lost 4 bases, J lost 5 bases, and 14 bases lay in between. The CDR3 is 14 residues long. CDR3 nucleotides: TGTGCCAGCAGTTGGGCAGGAGGTGGAACTGAAGCTTTCTTT. Translated, it gives CASSWAGGGTEAFF.